A selection of T cell receptor beta chains follows, all from one sample in a study of spatial heterogeneity in lung cancer. TCRdb independently ran MiXCR on the 5' RACE reads; one entry per CDR3 protein. The table records 18,000 or so distinct CDR3 sequences, around 6.5% of them present only once. The specimen comprised lung tumor tissue, sampled at surgery. These receptors came from a female donor with early-stage non-small cell lung cancer. Both conserved end residues are part of each CDR3. D genes are given only for firm matches. Rows give clone size only sometimes, using once, few, many, or a class for an expanded clone.

size	D	J	V	DNA	CDR3
many	.	TRBJ1-5	TRBV28	TGTGCCAGCAGTTTTTTGGGTAATCAGCCCCAGCATTTT	CASSFLGNQPQHF
many	TRBD1	TRBJ2-5	TRBV7-2	TGTGCCAGCAGCTCCGGACAGGGTGAGACCCAGTACTTC	CASSSGQGETQYF
many	TRBD2	TRBJ2-2	TRBV7-6	TGTGCCAGCAGCTTAGCGCTAGCGGTCGGGTGGACCGGGGAGCTGTTTTTT	CASSLALAVGWTGELFF
few	.	TRBJ2-5	TRBV4-3	TGCGCCAGCAGCCAAAGATGGGCCGCCGAGACCCAGTACTTC	CASSQRWAAETQYF
medium-sized	.	TRBJ2-5	TRBV30	TGTGCCTGTCACCCGACCCAAGAGACCCAGTACTTC	CACHPTQETQYF
few	TRBD1	TRBJ1-4	TRBV29-1	TGCAGCGTTCGGACAGGGAGTGCTGAAAAACTGTTTTTT	CSVRTGSAEKLFF
many	TRBD1	TRBJ2-5	TRBV7-9	TGTGCCAGCAGCTTAGGGTGGACAGGGAGGACCCAGTACTTC	CASSLGWTGRTQYF
many	.	TRBJ2-7	TRBV27	TGTGCCAGCAGCCCGAGGTTATCCGGCTACGAGCAGTACTTC	CASSPRLSGYEQYF
medium-sized	.	TRBJ1-1	TRBV29-1	TGCAGCGCGACCTTGACAGGGAACACTGAAGCTTTCTTT	CSATLTGNTEAFF
many	.	TRBJ2-5	TRBV20-1	TGCAGTGCTAGCGGGAGAGAGACCCAGTACTTC	CSASGRETQYF
.	.	TRBJ2-7	TRBV19	TGTGCCAGTAGTTTTCCCCTCCGCGAGCAGTACTTC	CASSFPLREQYF
.	.	TRBJ2-6	TRBV6-5	TGTGCCAGCACCCAGTACTATGTAAGCTCTGGGGCCAACGTCCTGACTTTC	CASTQYYVSSGANVLTF
many	TRBD1	TRBJ2-3	TRBV19	TGTGCCAGTAGAATCCGACAGGGAGATACGCAGTATTTT	CASRIRQGDTQYF
many	.	TRBJ1-5	TRBV20-1	TGCAGTGCTGAGACCGGGACCCTCAATCAGCCCCAGCATTTT	CSAETGTLNQPQHF
many	.	TRBJ2-7	TRBV7-2	TGTGCCAGCAGCCCTGTGACGGTGCATTCCTACGAGCAGTACTTC	CASSPVTVHSYEQYF
many	.	TRBJ1-1	TRBV18	TGTGCCAGCTCACAGGGAGCTGAAGCTTTCTTT	CASSQGAEAFF
many	.	TRBJ2-2	TRBV6-1	TGTGCCAGCAGTCGGGACCCCGACACCGGGGAGCTGTTTTTT	CASSRDPDTGELFF
many	.	TRBJ1-1	TRBV20-1	TGCAGTGCTAGAGATCAGGGGAGAGGCACTGAAGCTTTCTTT	CSARDQGRGTEAFF
.	.	TRBJ2-1	TRBV6-2/TRBV6-3	TGTGCCAGCAGACACCATGGGTACAACAATGAGCAGTTCTTC	CASRHHGYNNEQFF
many	TRBD1	TRBJ2-1	TRBV24-1	TGTGCCACCAGTGATCCTGGACAGGGAGATGAGCAGTTCTTC	CATSDPGQGDEQFF
many	TRBD2	TRBJ2-1	TRBV9	TGTGCCAGCAGCGTATCCATACCCGGATGGACTAGCGGGAGGACCGCTGAGCAGTTCTTC	CASSVSIPGWTSGRTAEQFF
many	.	TRBJ1-5	TRBV10-1	TGCGCCAGCAGTGACTCCCTTGTGGGGGGTCGGAATCAGCCCCAGCATTTT	CASSDSLVGGRNQPQHF
many	TRBD2	TRBJ2-5	TRBV20-1	TGCAGTGCCCCACTTAGCGGGAGAGGGAAAGAGACCCAGTACTTC	CSAPLSGRGKETQYF
few	TRBD1	TRBJ2-5	TRBV7-2	TGTGCCAGCAGCAAAGACAGGGGCGAGACCCAGTACTTC	CASSKDRGETQYF
many	TRBD1	TRBJ1-5	TRBV20-1	TGCAGTGCTAGACCCCGCGGACAGGGGTTGAATCAGCCCCAGCATTTT	CSARPRGQGLNQPQHF